This T cell receptor (beta chain) was recorded in a study of blood T cells in healthy people across ages. Primers used in a second PCR of about 7 to 12 cycles were a sample-barcoded 5' primer and a J-beta primer mix. Every sample gave at least 3 million paired-end reads containing CDR3. MiXCR, run by TCRdb on the 5' RACE reads, gives a single entry per CDR3 protein. In the table there are approximately 290,000 distinct CDR3 sequences, about 25% of which are singletons. This clonotype was seen more than once but under ten times. The CDR3 contains 15 residues. Trimming removed 6 bases from V and 6 bases from J; junction bases left unmatched: 7. From germline, CDR1 is SGHTA and CDR2 FQGTGA.

The V call is TRBV7-3, the J call TRBJ2-2; 10 nucleotides align to TRBD2. The receptor comes from a woman in her 70s in good health. The sequencing input was blood. CDR3 residues: CASSFLAGVAGELFF. The CDR3 DNA reads as TGTGCCAGCAGTTTCCTAGCGGGAGTGGCCGGGGAGCTGTTTTTT.